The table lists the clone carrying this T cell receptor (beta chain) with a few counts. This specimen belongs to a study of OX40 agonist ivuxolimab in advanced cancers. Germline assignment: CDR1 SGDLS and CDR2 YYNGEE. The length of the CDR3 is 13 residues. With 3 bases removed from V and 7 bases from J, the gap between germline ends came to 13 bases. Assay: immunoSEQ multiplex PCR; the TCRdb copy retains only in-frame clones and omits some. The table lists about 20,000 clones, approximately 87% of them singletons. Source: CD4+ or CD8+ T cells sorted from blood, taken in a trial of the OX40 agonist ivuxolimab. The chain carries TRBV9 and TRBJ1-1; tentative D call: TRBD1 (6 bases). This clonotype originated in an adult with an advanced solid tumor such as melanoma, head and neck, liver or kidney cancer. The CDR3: CASSAIQGGEAFF. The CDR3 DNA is TGTGCCAGCAGCGCCATACAGGGAGGTGAAGCTTTCTTT.